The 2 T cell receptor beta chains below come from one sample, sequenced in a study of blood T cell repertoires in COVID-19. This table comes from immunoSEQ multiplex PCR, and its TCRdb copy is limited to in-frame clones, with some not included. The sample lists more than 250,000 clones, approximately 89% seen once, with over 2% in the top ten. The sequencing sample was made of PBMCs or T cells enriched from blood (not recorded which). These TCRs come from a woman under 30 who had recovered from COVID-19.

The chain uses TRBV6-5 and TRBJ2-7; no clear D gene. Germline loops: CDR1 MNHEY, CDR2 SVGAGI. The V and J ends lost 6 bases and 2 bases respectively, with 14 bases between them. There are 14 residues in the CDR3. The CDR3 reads CASSSDLGAYEQYF. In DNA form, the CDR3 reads TGTGCCAGCAGCTCCGATCTAGGCGCCTACGAGCAGTACTTC.

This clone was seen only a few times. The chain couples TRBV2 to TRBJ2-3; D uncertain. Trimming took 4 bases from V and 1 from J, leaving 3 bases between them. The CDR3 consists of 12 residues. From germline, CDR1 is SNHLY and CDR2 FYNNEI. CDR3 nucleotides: TGTGCCAGCAGTGTCGGCACAGATACGCAGTATTTT. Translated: CASSVGTDTQYF.